What follows are 2 T cell receptor beta chains derived from one specimen sequenced in a study of cytomegalovirus exposure and HLA in healthy donors. Use of 60 Vbeta and 13 Jbeta primers characterized the PCR. Generated by immunoSEQ multiplex PCR, the TCRdb table keeps only in-frame clones and is missing some. The sample has approximately 160,000 clones; about 75% are singletons. Sequencing input: PBMCs. The receptors shown here come from a male donor in good health and CMV-seronegative.

In its sample, this clone was seen a few times. The V call is TRBV6-1, the J call TRBJ2-2; the D gene is possibly TRBD1 (5 bases). The CDR3 loop spans 15 amino acids. Germline V lookup: CDR1 MNHNS, CDR2 SASEGT. Between the trimmed V and J ends, which lost 1 base and 4 bases, there was a span of 10 bases. The CDR3 nucleotides read TGTGCCAGCAGTGAAGGAATGGGGCTCACCGGGGAGCTGTTTTTT. Encoded protein: CASSEGMGLTGELFF.

The CDR3 is CASKERTGFFYGYTF. The CDR3 DNA follows: TGTGCCAGCAAGGAACGGACGGGGTTTTTTTATGGCTACACCTTC. This chain uses TRBV27 with TRBJ1-2, with no clear D. Deletions cut 7 bases from V and 5 bases from J, with 20 bases between. The CDR3 has 15 amino acids. Germline CDR1 reads MNHEY; CDR2 reads SMNVEV (reference sequence).